Below are 7 T cell receptor beta chains sequenced from a single sample in a study of shared clonotypes between healthy human individuals. This table comes from immunoSEQ multiplex PCR, and its TCRdb copy is limited to in-frame clones, with some not included. Among roughly 2.2 million clones listed, roughly 90% were seen once. Sequences were obtained from naive CD4+ T cells from PBMCs. Subset reported: CD45RA+ positively selected. Receptors were obtained from a man aged 18 to 30 in good health. Some clones in this sample may be carry-over from other donors' samples.

V gene TRBV5-4 combines with J gene TRBJ2-3, with D uncertain. The CDR3 totals 15 residues. The V gene's germline CDR1 is SGHNT and CDR2 YYREEE (reference sequence). The V and J ends lost 0 bases and 3 bases respectively, with 11 bases between them. CDR3 nucleotide sequence: TGTGCCAGCAGCTTGGAGGTACTTCGTACAGATACGCAGTATTTT. Translating it yields CASSLEVLRTDTQYF.

The rearrangement links TRBV25-1 to TRBJ1-3, with D possibly matching TRBD1 (5 bases). V was cut by 6 bases and J by 2 bases, with 11 bases left in between. This CDR3 region has 14 residues. Germline values: CDR1 MGHDK, CDR2 SYGVNS. The DNA for the CDR3 is TGTGCCAGCAGCCTTGAGGGGACTGGAAACACCATATATTTT. Its translation: CASSLEGTGNTIYF.

The rearrangement links TRBV10-3 to TRBJ1-2; TRBD1 is a possible D gene (5 bases). Trimming took 3 bases from V and 4 from J, leaving 9 bases between them. The CDR3 has 13 amino acids. Germline-derived CDR1 and CDR2 are ENHRY and SYGVKD. CDR3: CAISDGGVYGYTF. The CDR3 DNA follows: TGTGCCATCAGTGATGGGGGGGTCTATGGCTACACCTTC.

As regards this clone: It may be a read error: a sequence one base away is much more abundant. The chain carries TRBV11-2 and TRBJ2-5; D is perhaps TRBD1 or TRBD2 (5 bases each). With the DNA end fitting TRBJ2-7 better, the J assignment may be wrong. The CDR3 is 15 residues long. The V gene's germline CDR1 is SGHAT and CDR2 FQNNGV. The CDR3 DNA follows: TGTGCCGGCAGCTTAGGGTCAGGGAGTACCTACGAGCAGTACTTC. Amino acid sequence: CAGSLGSGSTYEQYF.

This clone was observed a handful of times. The sample has other DNA sequences that encode this CDR3 too. In DNA, the CDR3 is TGTGCCAGCAGTTTGATTGGCAGCAATCAGCCCCAGCATTTT. Translated: CASSLIGSNQPQHF. The genes are TRBV27 and TRBJ1-5; D is ambiguous. The ends were cut back, 3 bases at V and 1 base at J, with 7 bases in the middle. The CDR3 runs to 14 residues. CDR1 MNHEY and CDR2 SMNVEV come from the germline V gene (reference sequence).

This sequence joins TRBV14 and TRBJ2-1, with D perhaps being TRBD1 or TRBD2 (5 bases each). Between the trimmed V and J ends, which lost 6 bases and 5 bases, there was a span of 17 bases. The CDR3 loop spans 15 amino acids. Germline CDR1 reads SGHDN; CDR2 reads FVKESK. DNA for the CDR3: TGTGCCAGCAGTCTGGGGGTAGCGTGGGACAATGAGCAGTTCTTC. Its protein product is CASSLGVAWDNEQFF.

The chain recombines TRBV4-3 with TRBJ1-1, with D maybe TRBD1 (6 bases). The CDR3 consists of 15 residues. The germline V gene has CDR1 LGHNA and CDR2 YSLEER. Trimming removed 2 bases at V and 5 bases at J, with 15 bases between. As DNA, the CDR3 is TGCGCCAGCAGCCAAACTAGCCTCAGGGGAACTGAAGCTTTCTTT. It translates to CASSQTSLRGTEAFF.